Following are 19 T cell receptor beta chains from one sample sequenced in a study of beta chain features in type 1 diabetes. Study-wide results and limits: Among patients with Type 1 diabetes, TCRB CDR3s were moderately but significantly shorter in every one of the four CD4+ subsets.

The antigens of these receptors remain unknown. Expressed TCRB transcripts were sequenced after all isolated RNA was converted to cDNA. Here immunoSEQ multiplex PCR was the method, and the copy in TCRdb shows in-frame clones only, minus some. The top ten hold under 0.1% of the sample, which has some 170,000 clones, more than 60% seen once. Sequencing was performed on naive CD4+ T cells from blood. All receptors derive from a man younger than 40 with type 1 diabetes.

The rearrangement uses TRBV5-6 and TRBJ1-1; D unresolved. Trimming took 1 base from V and 1 from J, leaving 11 bases between them. CDR1 SGHDT and CDR2 YYEEEE come from the germline V gene. CDR3 length equals 15 residues. CDR3 bases: TGTGCCAGCAGCTTGTTTGCCAAAGGGAACACTGAAGCTTTCTTT. It specifies CASSLFAKGNTEAFF. The full variable domain, its missing parts supplied by reference TRBV5-6 and TRBJ1-1, is DAGVTQSPTHLIKTRGQQVTLRCSPKSGHDTVSWYQQALGQGPQFIFQYYEEEERQRGNFPDRFSGHQFPNYSSELNVNALLLGDSALYLCASSLFAKGNTEAFFGQGTRLTVV.

The chain employs TRBV15 and TRBJ1-3; unclear D gene. Germline V gene data show CDR1 as LNHNV and CDR2 as YYDKDF (reference sequence). Trimming took off 3 bases at V and 0 bases at J, with 6 bases between the two ends. The CDR3 sequence is 14 residues long. CDR3 in DNA: TGTGCCACCAGCAGGAAGATCTCTGGAAACACCATATATTTT. This gives the protein CATSRKISGNTIYF.

J is TRBJ1-2 and V is TRBV29-1; TRBD1 agrees at 8 bases. The CDR3 covers 12 residues. J gave up 7 bases and V 7 bases, and 8 bases lay outside the gene matches. Germline loops: CDR1 SQVTM, CDR2 ANQGSEA. CDR3 sequence reads: CSASDRDSGYTF. The CDR3, as DNA: TGCAGCGCCTCGGACAGGGACTCTGGCTACACCTTC. Variable domain in full (rest from reference TRBV29-1 and TRBJ1-2): SAVISQKPSRDICQRGTSLTIQCQVDSQVTMMFWYRQQPGQSLTLIATANQGSEATYESGFVIDKFPISRPNLTFSTLTVSNMSPEDSSIYLCSASDRDSGYTFGSGTRLTVV.

This clone showed up just a few times. V usage is TRBV29-1 and J usage is TRBJ2-1; D gene uncertain. Germline loops: CDR1 SQVTM, CDR2 ANQGSEA. V lost 2 bases to trimming and J lost 4 bases, with 12 bases between them. This CDR3 comprises 14 residues. This CDR3 is CSVESGLGYNEQFF. CDR3 coding DNA: TGCAGCGTTGAATCCGGGTTGGGGTACAATGAGCAGTTCTTC.

This clone was found once. The chain employs TRBV7-2 and TRBJ2-1; 10 nucleotides align to TRBD2. Germline V CDR1 and CDR2: SGHTA, FQGNSA. J was trimmed by 10 bases and V by 5 bases; bases with no gene match: 5. The CDR3 is 13 amino acids. In DNA, the CDR3 is TGTGCCAGCAGCCCCAAACTAGCGGGGGAGCAGTTCTTC. It translates to CASSPKLAGEQFF.

The J gene is TRBJ2-7, the V gene TRBV20-1; D is uncertain. The CDR3 has 11 residues. V was cut by 5 bases and J by 3 bases, with 8 bases left in between. Looked up from germline, CDR1 is DFQATT and CDR2 is SNEGSKA (reference sequence). The CDR3 protein is CSALRNYEQYF. The CDR3 bases are TGCAGTGCTCTTCGTAACTACGAGCAGTACTTC.

V is TRBV5-1 and J is TRBJ2-5, with TRBD2 matching 8 bases. The CDR3 covers 14 residues. Unmatched junction bases numbered 3, after V lost 4 bases and J lost 1 base. Germline V gene data show CDR1 as SGHRS and CDR2 as YFSETQ. CDR3 coding DNA: TGCGCCAGCAGCGGCGGGACTAGCCAAGAGACCCAGTACTTC. Translating gives CASSGGTSQETQYF.

J is TRBJ2-3 and V is TRBV27; the D is unclear. There are 16 residues in the CDR3. CDR1 is MNHEY, CDR2 SMNVEV, per germline (reference sequence). The V and J ends lost 5 bases and 1 base respectively, with 16 bases between them. This CDR3 reads CASSPFVAAGTDTQYF. CDR3 in DNA: TGTGCCAGCAGTCCCTTTGTGGCGGCGGGCACAGATACGCAGTATTTT.

This clone was observed a single time. The chain joins TRBV7-2 to TRBJ2-1; TRBD2 matches at 7 bases. In germline, CDR1 is SGHTA, CDR2 FQGNSA. The CDR3 has 12 residues. V shed 1 base and J 10 bases; nucleotides not matched to a gene: 1. This chain's CDR3 is CASSLEREEQFF. CDR3 bases: TGTGCCAGCAGCTTAGAGCGGGAAGAGCAGTTCTTC.

J is TRBJ1-2 and V is TRBV29-1; D is undetermined. V lost 6 bases and J lost 5, with 7 bases in between. The CDR3 extends over 10 amino acids. CDR1 is SQVTM and CDR2 is ANQGSEA in the germline V gene. Written as DNA, the CDR3 is TGCAGCGTCCAAGGGTATGGCTACACCTTC. This codes for CSVQGYGYTF.

This chain joins TRBV29-1 and TRBJ2-2, with D maybe TRBD1 (6 bases). The CDR3 has 13 residues. Germline V gene sequence: CDR1 SQVTM, CDR2 ANQGSEA. V lost 6 bases and J 8 bases, leaving 16 bases between the germline ends. DNA of the CDR3: TGCAGCGTCAGAACAGGGTTCGAGGGGGAGCTGTTTTTT. Translating it yields CSVRTGFEGELFF.

The rearrangement joins TRBV30 to TRBJ2-1; D is undetermined. Germline V lookup: CDR1 GTSNPN, CDR2 SVGIG (reference sequence). Trimming removed 1 base at V and 2 bases at J, with 9 bases between. The CDR3 sequence is 14 residues long. CDR3 amino acids: CAWSGRLTYNEQFF. CDR3 nucleotides: TGTGCCTGGAGTGGAAGGCTGACCTACAATGAGCAGTTCTTC.

This chain connects TRBV2 to TRBJ2-2, with TRBD1 identical over 7 bases. J gave up 1 base and V 5 bases, and 7 bases lay outside the gene matches. The CDR3 runs 16 residues. Per the germline V gene, CDR1 is SNHLY and CDR2 is FYNNEI. CDR3: CASSRRQGMNTGELFF. CDR3 nucleotides: TGTGCCAGCAGTCGCAGACAGGGAATGAACACCGGGGAGCTGTTTTTT.

The gene calls are TRBV9 and TRBJ2-1, with TRBD2 as a possible D gene (6 bases). This CDR3 is built from 13 residues. CDR1 is SGDLS and CDR2 is YYNGEE in the germline V gene. V shed 4 bases and J shed 8 bases, with 13 bases lying between them. This CDR3 is CASSSYGRYEQFF. As DNA, the CDR3 is TGTGCCAGCAGCTCATACGGGAGATATGAGCAGTTCTTC.

This chain joins TRBV7-2 and TRBJ2-6, with D maybe TRBD1 (5 bases). The V gene lost 5 bases and the J gene lost 2 bases, with 16 bases spanning the gap. Germline loops: CDR1 SGHTA, CDR2 FQGNSA. This CDR3 contains 17 residues. This CDR3 is CASSRNAQGAGANVLTF. The CDR3 bases are TGTGCCAGCAGCAGAAACGCCCAGGGCGCTGGGGCCAACGTCCTGACTTTC.

This chain connects TRBV10-3 to TRBJ2-3; D is ambiguous. CDR3 length equals 16 residues. With 3 bases removed from V and 4 bases from J, the gap between germline ends came to 17 bases. The germline V gene encodes CDR1 ENHRY and CDR2 SYGVKD. The CDR3 DNA reads as TGTGCCATCAGTGACCTACTGGCGGCCCGGGCAGATACGCAGTATTTT. Its translation is CAISDLLAARADTQYF.

A remark on this clone: Other DNA sequences in this specimen translate into the identical CDR3. The rearrangement joins TRBV18 to TRBJ2-5; perhaps TRBD1 as D (6 bases). CDR1 is KGHSH, CDR2 LQKENI, per germline. The CDR3 sequence is 14 residues long. V was shortened by 3 bases and J by 2 bases, with 10 bases between the two germline ends. The CDR3 region is CASSPPGQQETQYF. CDR3 DNA sequence: TGTGCCAGCTCACCGCCCGGACAGCAAGAGACCCAGTACTTC.

This clone was seen only a few times. This sequence joins TRBV4-3 and TRBJ2-1; the D is unclear. Trimming took off 5 bases at V and 9 bases at J, with 11 bases between the two ends. Per the germline V gene, CDR1 is LGHNA and CDR2 is YSLEER. The CDR3 totals 12 residues. DNA for the CDR3: TGCGCCAGCAGCGCTCGTCGCAGTGAGCAGTTCTTC. Amino acid sequence: CASSARRSEQFF.

The chain links TRBV13 to TRBJ2-1, with 10 bases matching TRBD2. The CDR3 totals 15 residues. With 10 bases clipped from V and 5 bases from J, the junction kept 11 bases outside the gene matches. CDR1 and CDR2 (germline): PRHDT, FYEKMQ (reference sequence). Written as DNA, the CDR3 is TGTGCCACCACCGACCCCCTAGCGGGGGACAATGAGCAGTTCTTC. Translation gives CATTDPLAGDNEQFF.